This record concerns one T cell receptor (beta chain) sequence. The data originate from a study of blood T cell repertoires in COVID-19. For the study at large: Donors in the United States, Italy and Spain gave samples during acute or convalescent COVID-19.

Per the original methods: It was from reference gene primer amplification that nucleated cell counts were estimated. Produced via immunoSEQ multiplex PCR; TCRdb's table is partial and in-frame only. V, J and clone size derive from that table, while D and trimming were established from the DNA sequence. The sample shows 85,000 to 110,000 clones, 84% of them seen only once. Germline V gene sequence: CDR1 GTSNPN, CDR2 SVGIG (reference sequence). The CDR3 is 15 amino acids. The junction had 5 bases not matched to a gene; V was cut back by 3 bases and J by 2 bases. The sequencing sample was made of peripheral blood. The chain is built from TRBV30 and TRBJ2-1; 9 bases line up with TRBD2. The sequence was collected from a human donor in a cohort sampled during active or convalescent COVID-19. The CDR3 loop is CAWSGLAGTYNEQFF. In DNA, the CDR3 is TGTGCCTGGAGCGGCCTAGCGGGGACCTACAATGAGCAGTTCTTC.